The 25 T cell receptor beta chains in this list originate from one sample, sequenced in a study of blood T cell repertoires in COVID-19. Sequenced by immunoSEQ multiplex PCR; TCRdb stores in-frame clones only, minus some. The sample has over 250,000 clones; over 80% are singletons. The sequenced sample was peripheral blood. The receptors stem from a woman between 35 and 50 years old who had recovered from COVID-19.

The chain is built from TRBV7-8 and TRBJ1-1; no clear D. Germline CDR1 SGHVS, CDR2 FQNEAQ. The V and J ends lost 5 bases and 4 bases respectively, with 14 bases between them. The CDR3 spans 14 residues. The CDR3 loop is CASSPRYSGTEAFF. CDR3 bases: TGTGCCAGCAGCCCCCGGTACAGCGGCACTGAAGCTTTCTTT.

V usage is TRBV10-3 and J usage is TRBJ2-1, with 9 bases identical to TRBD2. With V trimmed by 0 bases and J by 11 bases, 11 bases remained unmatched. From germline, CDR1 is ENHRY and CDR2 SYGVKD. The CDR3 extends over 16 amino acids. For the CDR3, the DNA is TGTGCCATCAGTGAGTCGACTAGCGGAAGACCATTTCAGCAGTTCTTC. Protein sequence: CAISESTSGRPFQQFF.

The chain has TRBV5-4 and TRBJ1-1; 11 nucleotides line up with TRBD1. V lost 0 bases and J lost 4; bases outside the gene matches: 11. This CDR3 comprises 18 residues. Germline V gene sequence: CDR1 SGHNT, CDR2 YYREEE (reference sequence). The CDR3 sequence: CASSLGGTGGVKRTEAFF. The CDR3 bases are TGTGCCAGCAGCTTGGGAGGGACAGGGGGGGTTAAGCGCACTGAAGCTTTCTTT. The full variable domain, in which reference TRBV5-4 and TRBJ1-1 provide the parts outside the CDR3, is ETGVTQSPTHLIKTRGQQVTLRCSSQSGHNTVSWYQQALGQGPQFIFQYYREEENGRGNFPPRFSGLQFPNYSSELNVNALELDDSALYLCASSLGGTGGVKRTEAFFGQGTRLTVV.

The CDR3 bases are TGTGCCAGCAGCTTAGGGAGTGCACTGAGCTACGAGCAGTACTTC. It is translated as CASSLGSALSYEQYF. V gene TRBV7-9 combines with J gene TRBJ2-7; D call uncertain. The CDR3 covers 15 residues. Germline assignment: CDR1 SEHNR and CDR2 FQNEAQ (reference sequence). V lost 1 base to trimming and J lost 3 bases, with 13 bases between them. Using reference TRBV7-9 and TRBJ2-7 for the parts outside the CDR3, the full variable domain is DTGVSQNPRHKITKRGQNVTFRCDPISEHNRLYWYRQTLGQGPEFLTYFQNEAQLEKSRLLSDRFSAERPKGSFSTLEIQRTEQGDSAMYLCASSLGSALSYEQYFGPGTRLTVT.

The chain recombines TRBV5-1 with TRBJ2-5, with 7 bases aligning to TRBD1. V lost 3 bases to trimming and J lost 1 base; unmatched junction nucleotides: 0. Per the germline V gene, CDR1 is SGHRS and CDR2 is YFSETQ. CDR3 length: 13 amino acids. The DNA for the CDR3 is TGCGCCAGCAGCTGGGACAGCCAAGAGACCCAGTACTTC. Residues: CASSWDSQETQYF. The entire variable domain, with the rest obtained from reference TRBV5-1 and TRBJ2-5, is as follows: KAGVTQTPRYLIKTRGQQVTLSCSPISGHRSVSWYQQTPGQGLQFLFEYFSETQRNKGNFPGRFSGRQFSNSRSEMNVSTLELGDSALYLCASSWDSQETQYFGPGTRLLVL.

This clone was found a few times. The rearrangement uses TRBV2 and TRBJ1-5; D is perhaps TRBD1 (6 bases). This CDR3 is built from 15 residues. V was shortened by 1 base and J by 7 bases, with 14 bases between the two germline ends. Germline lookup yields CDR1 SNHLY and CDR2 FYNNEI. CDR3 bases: TGTGCCAGCAGTGAAGGGAGCTTCCAGGGGCAGCCCCAGCATTTT. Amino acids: CASSEGSFQGQPQHF.

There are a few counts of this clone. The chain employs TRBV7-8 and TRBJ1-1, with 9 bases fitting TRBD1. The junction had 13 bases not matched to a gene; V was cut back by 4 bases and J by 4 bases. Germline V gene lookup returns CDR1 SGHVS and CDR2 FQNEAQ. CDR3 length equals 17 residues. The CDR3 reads CASSSTTGQGIVTEAFF. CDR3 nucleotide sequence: TGTGCCAGCAGCTCGACTACCGGACAGGGGATCGTCACTGAAGCTTTCTTT. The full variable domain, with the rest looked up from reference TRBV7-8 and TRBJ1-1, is GAGVSQSPRYKVAKRGQDVALRCDPISGHVSLFWYQQALGQGPEFLTYFQNEAQLDKSGLPSDRFFAERPEGSVSTLKIQRTQQEDSAVYLCASSSTTGQGIVTEAFFGQGTRLTVV.

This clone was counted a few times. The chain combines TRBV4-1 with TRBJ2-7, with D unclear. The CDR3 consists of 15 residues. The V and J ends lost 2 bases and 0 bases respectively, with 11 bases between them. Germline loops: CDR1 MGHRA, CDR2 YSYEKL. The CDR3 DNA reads TGCGCCAGCAGCCAACCGGGTTCGAGCTCCTACGAGCAGTACTTC. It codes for CASSQPGSSSYEQYF.

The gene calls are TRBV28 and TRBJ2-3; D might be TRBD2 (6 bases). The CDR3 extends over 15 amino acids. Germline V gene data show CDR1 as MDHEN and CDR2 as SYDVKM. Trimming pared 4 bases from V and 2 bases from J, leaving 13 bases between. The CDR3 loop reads CASSSFGGYTDTQYF. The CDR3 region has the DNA TGTGCCAGCAGTTCCTTTGGGGGGTACACAGATACGCAGTATTTT.

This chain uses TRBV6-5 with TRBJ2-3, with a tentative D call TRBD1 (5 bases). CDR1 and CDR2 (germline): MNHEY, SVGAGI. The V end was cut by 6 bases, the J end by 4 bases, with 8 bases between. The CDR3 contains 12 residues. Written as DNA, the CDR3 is TGTGCCAGCAGCTCCAGGGCAGATACGCAGTATTTT. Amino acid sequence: CASSSRADTQYF.

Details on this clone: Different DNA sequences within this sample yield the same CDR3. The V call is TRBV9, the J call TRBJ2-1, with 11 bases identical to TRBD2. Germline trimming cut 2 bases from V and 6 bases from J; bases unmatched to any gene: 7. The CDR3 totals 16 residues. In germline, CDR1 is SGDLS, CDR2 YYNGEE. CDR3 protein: CASSVDLAGGLNEQFF. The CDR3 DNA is TGTGCCAGCAGCGTCGATCTAGCGGGGGGTCTCAATGAGCAGTTCTTC.

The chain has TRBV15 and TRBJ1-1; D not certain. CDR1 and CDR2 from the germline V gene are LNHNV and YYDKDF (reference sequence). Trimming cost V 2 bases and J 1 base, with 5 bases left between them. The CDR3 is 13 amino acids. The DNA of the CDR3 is TGTGCCACCAGCAGAAACAGGAACACTGAAGCTTTCTTT. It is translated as CATSRNRNTEAFF.

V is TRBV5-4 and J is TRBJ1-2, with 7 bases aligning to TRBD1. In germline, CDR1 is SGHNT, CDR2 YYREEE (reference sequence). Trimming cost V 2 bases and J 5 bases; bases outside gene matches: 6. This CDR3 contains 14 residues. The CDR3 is CASSFDRALYGYTF. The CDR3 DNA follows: TGTGCCAGCAGCTTTGACAGGGCACTATATGGCTACACCTTC.

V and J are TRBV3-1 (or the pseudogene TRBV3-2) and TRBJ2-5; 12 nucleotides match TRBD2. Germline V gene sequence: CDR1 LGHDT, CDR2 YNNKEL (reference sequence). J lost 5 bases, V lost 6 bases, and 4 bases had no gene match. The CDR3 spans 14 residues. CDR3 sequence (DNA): TGTGCCAGCAGACTAGCGGGGGGTCCTGAGACCCAGTACTTC. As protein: CASRLAGGPETQYF.

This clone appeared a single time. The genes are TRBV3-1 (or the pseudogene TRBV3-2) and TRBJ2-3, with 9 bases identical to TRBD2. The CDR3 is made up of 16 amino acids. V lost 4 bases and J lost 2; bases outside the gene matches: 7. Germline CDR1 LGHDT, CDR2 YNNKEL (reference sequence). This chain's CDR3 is CASSPRRGGHTDTQYF. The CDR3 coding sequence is TGTGCCAGCAGCCCACGGCGGGGGGGGCACACAGATACGCAGTATTTT.

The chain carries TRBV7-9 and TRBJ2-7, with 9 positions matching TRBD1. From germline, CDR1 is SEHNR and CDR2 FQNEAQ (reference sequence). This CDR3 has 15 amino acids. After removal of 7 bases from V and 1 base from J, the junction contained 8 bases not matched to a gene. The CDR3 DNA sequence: TGTGCCAGCACCACAACCGGGACAGGGTCCTACGAGCAGTACTTC. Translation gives CASTTTGTGSYEQYF.

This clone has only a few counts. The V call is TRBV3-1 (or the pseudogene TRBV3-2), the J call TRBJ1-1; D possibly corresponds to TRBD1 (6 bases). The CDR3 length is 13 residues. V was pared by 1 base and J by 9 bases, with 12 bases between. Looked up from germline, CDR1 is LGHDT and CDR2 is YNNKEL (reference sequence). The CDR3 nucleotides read TGTGCCAGCAGCCAAGTCAACGGGGGGCAAGCTTTCTTT. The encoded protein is CASSQVNGGQAFF.

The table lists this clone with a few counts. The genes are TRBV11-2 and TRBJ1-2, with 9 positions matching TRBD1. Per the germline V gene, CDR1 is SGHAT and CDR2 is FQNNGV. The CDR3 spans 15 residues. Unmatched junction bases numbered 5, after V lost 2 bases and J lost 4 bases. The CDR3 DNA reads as TGTGCCAGCAGCTTATCTACAGGGGGCGGCTATGGCTACACCTTC. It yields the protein CASSLSTGGGYGYTF.

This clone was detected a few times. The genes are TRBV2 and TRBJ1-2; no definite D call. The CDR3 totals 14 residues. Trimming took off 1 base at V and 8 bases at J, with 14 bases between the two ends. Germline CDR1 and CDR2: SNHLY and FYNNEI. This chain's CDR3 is CASSEGLPPGGYTF. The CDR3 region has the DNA TGTGCCAGCAGTGAAGGTCTTCCTCCAGGCGGCTACACCTTC.

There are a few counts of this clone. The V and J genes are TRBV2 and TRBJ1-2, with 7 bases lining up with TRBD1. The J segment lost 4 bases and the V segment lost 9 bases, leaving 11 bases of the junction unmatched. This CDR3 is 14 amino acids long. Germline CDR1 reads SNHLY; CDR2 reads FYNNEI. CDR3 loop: CASSTGVGGYGYTF. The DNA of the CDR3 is TGTGCCAGTTCAACAGGGGTGGGAGGCTATGGCTACACCTTC.

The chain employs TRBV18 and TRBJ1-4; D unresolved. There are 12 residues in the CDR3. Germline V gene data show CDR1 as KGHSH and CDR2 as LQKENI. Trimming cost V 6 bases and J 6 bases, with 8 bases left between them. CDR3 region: CASSWADEKLFF. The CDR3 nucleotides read TGTGCCAGCTCGTGGGCCGATGAAAAACTGTTTTTT. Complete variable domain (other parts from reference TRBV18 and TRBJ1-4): NAGVMQNPRHLVRRRGQEARLRCSPMKGHSHVYWYRQLPEEGLKFMVYLQKENIIDESGMPKERFSAEFPKEGPSILRIQQVVRGDSAAYFCASSWADEKLFFGSGTQLSVL.

CDR3 in DNA: TGTGCCAGCAGCTTAATAGGTTCCAGGGGGAACAAATCGAACACTGAAGCTTTCTTT. It encodes CASSLIGSRGNKSNTEAFF. The chain has TRBV7-9 and TRBJ1-1; the match to TRBD1 covers 7 bases. Germline V gene lookup returns CDR1 SEHNR and CDR2 FQNEAQ (reference sequence). Germline trimming cut 2 bases from V and 1 base from J; bases unmatched to any gene: 16. There are 19 residues in the CDR3.

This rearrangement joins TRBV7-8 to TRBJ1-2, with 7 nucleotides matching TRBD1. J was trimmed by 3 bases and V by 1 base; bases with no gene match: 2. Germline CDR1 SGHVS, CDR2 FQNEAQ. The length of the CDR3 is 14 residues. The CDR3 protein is CASSLGQGHYGYTF. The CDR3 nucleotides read TGTGCCAGCAGCTTAGGACAGGGACACTATGGCTACACCTTC.

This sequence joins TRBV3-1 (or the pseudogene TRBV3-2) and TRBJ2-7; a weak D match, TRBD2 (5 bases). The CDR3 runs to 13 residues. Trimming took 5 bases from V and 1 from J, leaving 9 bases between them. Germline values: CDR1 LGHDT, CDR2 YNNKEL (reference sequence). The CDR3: CASSSGFSYEQYF. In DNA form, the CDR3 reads TGTGCCAGCAGCTCGGGATTTTCCTACGAGCAGTACTTC.

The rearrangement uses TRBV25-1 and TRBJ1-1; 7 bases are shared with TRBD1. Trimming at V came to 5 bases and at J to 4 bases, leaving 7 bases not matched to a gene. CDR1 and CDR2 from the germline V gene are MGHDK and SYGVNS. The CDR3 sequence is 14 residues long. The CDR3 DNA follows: TGTGCCAGCAGTAAGAACAGGGGTGGCACTGAAGCTTTCTTT. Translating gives CASSKNRGGTEAFF. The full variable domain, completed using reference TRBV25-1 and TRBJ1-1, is EADIYQTPRYLVIGTGKKITLECSQTMGHDKMYWYQQDPGMELHLIHYSYGVNSTEKGDLSSESTVSRIRTEHFPLTLESARPSHTSQYLCASSKNRGGTEAFFGQGTRLTVV.